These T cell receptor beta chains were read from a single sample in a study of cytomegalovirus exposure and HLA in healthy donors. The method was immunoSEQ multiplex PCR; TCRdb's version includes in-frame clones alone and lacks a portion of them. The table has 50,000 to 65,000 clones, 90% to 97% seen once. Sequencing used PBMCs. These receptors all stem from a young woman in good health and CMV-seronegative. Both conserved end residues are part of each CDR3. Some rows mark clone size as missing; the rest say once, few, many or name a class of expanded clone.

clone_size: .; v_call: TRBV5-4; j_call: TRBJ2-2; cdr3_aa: CASSAGLALNTGELFF
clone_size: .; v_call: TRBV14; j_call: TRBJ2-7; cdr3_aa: CASSQPGEASYEQYF
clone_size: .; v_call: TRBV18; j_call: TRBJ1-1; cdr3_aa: CASSPANTEAFF
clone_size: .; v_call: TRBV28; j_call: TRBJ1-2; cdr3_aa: CASRDRASYGYTF
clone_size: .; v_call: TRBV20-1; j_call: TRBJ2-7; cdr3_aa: CSASEEYEQYF
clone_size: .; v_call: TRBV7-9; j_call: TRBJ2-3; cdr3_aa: CASSPSRLAGADTQYF
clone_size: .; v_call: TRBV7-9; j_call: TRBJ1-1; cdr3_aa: CASSSQTGTGEEAFF
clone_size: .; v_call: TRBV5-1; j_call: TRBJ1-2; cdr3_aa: CASRPGQNYGYTF
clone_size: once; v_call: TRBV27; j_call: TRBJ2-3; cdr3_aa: CASSQKPGERVAQYF
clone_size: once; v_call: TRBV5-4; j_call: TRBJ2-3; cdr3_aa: CASSATSGRARDTQYF
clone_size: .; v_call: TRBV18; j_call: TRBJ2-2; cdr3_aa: CASSPTTGGNTGELFF
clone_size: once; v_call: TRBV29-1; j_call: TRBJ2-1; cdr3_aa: CSVEGTGPYNEQFF
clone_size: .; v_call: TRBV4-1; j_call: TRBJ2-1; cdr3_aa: CASSPSGQGRVNEQFF
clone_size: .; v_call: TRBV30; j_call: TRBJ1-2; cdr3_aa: CAWTYPGYGYTF
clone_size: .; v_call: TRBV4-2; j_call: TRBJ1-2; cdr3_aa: CASSQDSGRDGYTF
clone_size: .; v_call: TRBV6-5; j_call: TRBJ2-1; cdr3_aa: CASSYSRDRWWNEQFF
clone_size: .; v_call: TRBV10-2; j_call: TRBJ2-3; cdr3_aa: CASSDPAGGDTQYF
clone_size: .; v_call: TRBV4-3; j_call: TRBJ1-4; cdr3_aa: CASSQEWGGLHEKLFF
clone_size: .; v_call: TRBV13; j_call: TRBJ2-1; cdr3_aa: CASSPIAGGGNEQFF
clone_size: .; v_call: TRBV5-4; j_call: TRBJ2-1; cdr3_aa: CASSLGGTSALVYNEQFF
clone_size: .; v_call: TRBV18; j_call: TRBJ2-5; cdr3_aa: CASKRTVQETQYF
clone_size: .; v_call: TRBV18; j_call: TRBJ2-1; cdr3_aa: CASSPAGAGVGNEQFF
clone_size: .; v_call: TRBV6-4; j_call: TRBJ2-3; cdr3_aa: CASSDSAGRTDTQYF
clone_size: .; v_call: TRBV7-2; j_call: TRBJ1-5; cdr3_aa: CASSLGQANQPQHF
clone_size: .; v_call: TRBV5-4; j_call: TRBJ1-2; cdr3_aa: CASSLGAGGYTF
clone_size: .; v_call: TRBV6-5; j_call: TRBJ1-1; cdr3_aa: CASSYSGRATEAFF
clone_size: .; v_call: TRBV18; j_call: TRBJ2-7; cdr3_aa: CASSPPLGQGTYEQYF
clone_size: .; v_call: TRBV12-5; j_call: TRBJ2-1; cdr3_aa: CASGRSGGLHNEQFF
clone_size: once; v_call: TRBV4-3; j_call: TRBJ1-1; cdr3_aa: CASSRWVAMNTEAFF
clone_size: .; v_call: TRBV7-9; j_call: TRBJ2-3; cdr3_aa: CASSFRPDTQYF
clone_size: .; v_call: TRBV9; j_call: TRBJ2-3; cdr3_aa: CASSSGSARTDTQYF